This T cell receptor (beta chain) was captured in a study of OX40 agonist ivuxolimab in advanced cancers. Whole-study context: Of the participants, roughly 40% had some prior anti-PD-1, anti-PD-L1 or anti-CTLA-4 therapy, which was allowed. Study-wide results and limits: At 0.1 to 3.0 mg/kg, clonal expansion of CD4+ and CD8+ blood T cells had occurred by week 6.

Repertoires were generated with immunoSEQ multiplex PCR, while TCRdb's copy carries only in-frame clones and drops some. The table has about 73,000 clones, around 90% seen once. As to this clone: What it recognizes is unknown.

CDR3 length equals 12 residues. In germline, CDR1 is GTSNPN, CDR2 SVGIG (reference sequence). Deletions cut 5 bases from V and 6 bases from J, with 11 bases between. The sample here was CD4+ or CD8+ T cells sorted from blood, taken in a trial of the OX40 agonist ivuxolimab. The source of this sequence is an adult with an advanced solid tumor such as melanoma, head and neck, liver or kidney cancer. This chain connects TRBV30 to TRBJ2-1, with D hard to call. Written as DNA, the CDR3 is TGTGCCTGGGGCCGGGTGGGCAATGAGCAGTTCTTC. Its protein product is CAWGRVGNEQFF.